This T cell receptor beta chain derives from a study of radiotherapy plus CTLA-4 blockade in lung cancer. Comment on this clone: Its antigen is currently unknown.

The study, taken as a whole, reports: Radiotherapy plus ipilimumab was followed by expansion in blood of tumor-derived TCR clones.

Germline CDR1 is SGHAT and CDR2 is FQNNGV. V was pared by 1 base and J by 1 base, with 13 bases between. The CDR3 runs 16 residues. Profiled with immunoSEQ multiplex PCR; TCRdb holds only in-frame clones, not every one. This sample has some 110,000 clones, with approximately 80% found just once. Ipilimumab-mediated CTLA-4 blockade plus focal radiation was given to patients having chemo-refractory metastatic non-small-cell lung cancer. The source of this sequence is a human donor with non-small cell lung cancer that progressed on radiotherapy plus ipilimumab. Some clones in this sample may be carry-over from other donors' samples. The rearrangement joins TRBV11-2 to TRBJ2-5; either TRBD1 or TRBD2 may fit D (5 bases each). This specimen was peripheral blood, taken from a patient treated with radiotherapy plus ipilimumab. For the CDR3, the DNA is TGTGCCAGCAGCTTAGTATCCGGGGCCAGCCAAGAGACCCAGTACTTC. Translation: CASSLVSGASQETQYF.